These T cell receptor beta chains were read from a single sample in a study of breast tumors, draining lymph nodes, adjacent tissues. MiXCR, applied by TCRdb to the multiplex PCR reads, yields one record per CDR3 protein. The data show about 140,000 distinct CDR3 sequences, with 30% to 35% seen just once and approximately 2.2% held by the top ten. Sequencing was carried out using axillary lymph node tissue. The receptors derive from a female donor with breast cancer. Some clones in this sample may be carry-over from other donors' samples. Both conserved end residues are part of each CDR3. The order of the fields is V gene, J gene, CDR3 length, D gene, clone size, CDR3 protein, CDR3 DNA. The D gene is left open where the match is weak. Rows give clone size only sometimes, using once, few, many, or a class for an expanded clone.

V gene: TRBV12-3/TRBV12-4; J gene: TRBJ1-1; CDR3 length: 16; D gene: .; clone size: .; CDR3 protein: CASSPTSRQPNTEAFF; CDR3 DNA: TGTGCCAGCAGCCCAACCTCGAGACAGCCGAACACTGAAGCTTTCTTT
V gene: TRBV3-1; J gene: TRBJ2-2; CDR3 length: 14; D gene: TRBD1; clone size: many; CDR3 protein: CASSWAGGTGELFF; CDR3 DNA: TGTGCCAGCAGCTGGGCAGGGGGCACCGGGGAGCTGTTTTTT
V gene: TRBV4-3; J gene: TRBJ2-1; CDR3 length: 18; D gene: TRBD2; clone size: .; CDR3 protein: CASSQDLTGLAGVDEQFF; CDR3 DNA: TGCGCCAGCAGCCAAGATCTTACGGGACTAGCGGGGGTGGATGAGCAGTTCTTC
V gene: TRBV6-2/TRBV6-3; J gene: TRBJ2-5; CDR3 length: 14; D gene: .; clone size: many; CDR3 protein: CASSYAAVQETQYF; CDR3 DNA: TGTGCCAGCAGTTACGCGGCAGTCCAAGAGACCCAGTACTTC
V gene: TRBV7-9; J gene: TRBJ2-1; CDR3 length: 14; D gene: .; clone size: many; CDR3 protein: CASSLGQPRSEQFF; CDR3 DNA: TGTGCCAGCAGCTTAGGTCAGCCTCGCTCGGAGCAGTTCTTC
V gene: TRBV10-1; J gene: TRBJ2-2; CDR3 length: 13; D gene: .; clone size: .; CDR3 protein: CASSELISGELFF; CDR3 DNA: TGCGCCAGCAGTGAGCTAATCTCCGGGGAGCTGTTTTTT
V gene: TRBV7-6; J gene: TRBJ2-2; CDR3 length: 14; D gene: .; clone size: many; CDR3 protein: CASSLFANTGELFF; CDR3 DNA: TGTGCCAGCAGCCTGTTCGCGAACACCGGGGAGCTGTTTTTT
V gene: TRBV19; J gene: TRBJ1-5; CDR3 length: 14; D gene: .; clone size: many; CDR3 protein: CASRQRVGNQPQHF; CDR3 DNA: TGTGCCAGTAGACAGAGGGTTGGCAATCAGCCCCAGCATTTT
V gene: TRBV20-1; J gene: TRBJ2-7; CDR3 length: 14; D gene: TRBD2; clone size: .; CDR3 protein: CSAPLAGGLYEQYF; CDR3 DNA: TGCAGTGCGCCACTAGCGGGGGGTCTCTACGAGCAGTACTTC
V gene: TRBV7-7; J gene: TRBJ2-2; CDR3 length: 14; D gene: .; clone size: many; CDR3 protein: CASSLVQGTGELFF; CDR3 DNA: TGTGCTAGCAGCTTAGTTCAGGGCACCGGGGAGCTGTTTTTT
V gene: TRBV10-3; J gene: TRBJ1-1; CDR3 length: 11; D gene: .; clone size: few; CDR3 protein: CAISGNYEAFF; CDR3 DNA: TGTGCCATCAGTGGGAATTATGAAGCTTTCTTT
V gene: TRBV2; J gene: TRBJ1-5; CDR3 length: 14; D gene: .; clone size: .; CDR3 protein: CASSEVDRNQPQHF; CDR3 DNA: TGTGCCAGCAGTGAAGTGGACAGAAATCAGCCCCAGCATTTT
V gene: TRBV6-1; J gene: TRBJ2-5; CDR3 length: 13; D gene: .; clone size: many; CDR3 protein: CASKLTVRETQYF; CDR3 DNA: TGTGCCAGCAAACTCACAGTCCGGGAGACCCAGTACTTC
V gene: TRBV4-1; J gene: TRBJ1-1; CDR3 length: 16; D gene: TRBD1; clone size: few; CDR3 protein: CASRPQGAGMNTEAFF; CDR3 DNA: TGTGCCAGCAGGCCTCAGGGGGCGGGGATGAACACTGAAGCTTTCTTT
V gene: TRBV7-2; J gene: TRBJ1-2; CDR3 length: 14; D gene: TRBD1; clone size: .; CDR3 protein: CASLGGTGAKGYTF; CDR3 DNA: TGTGCCAGCCTGGGGGGGACAGGGGCGAAAGGCTACACCTTC
V gene: TRBV28; J gene: TRBJ1-5; CDR3 length: 15; D gene: TRBD1; clone size: many; CDR3 protein: CASSPGQAVNQPQHF; CDR3 DNA: TGTGCCAGCAGTCCCGGACAGGCAGTCAATCAGCCCCAGCATTTT